The 17 T cell receptor beta chains given below trace back to one sample, sequenced in a study of technical replicates of blood from a handful of donors listed by TCRdb under 2017. The method was the immunoSEQ multiplex PCR assay. TCRdb took over this immuneACCESS table, retaining in-frame rearrangements with V and J assigned. Such tables are incomplete; in checked studies, under half of the missing clones stem from an unresolved V gene, and the remainder is unexplained. This sample is represented by under 90,000 clones; about 94% of them were singletons. The ten biggest clones cover 0.25% to 0.3% of the sample. Sequencing input: T cells isolated from PBMCs. The receptors come from a human donor in good health.

The rearrangement joins TRBV9 to TRBJ2-7, with 7 bases identical to TRBD2. The length of the CDR3 is 12 residues. Germline V gene sequence: CDR1 SGDLS, CDR2 YYNGEE. Germline trimming cut 4 bases from V and 6 bases from J; bases unmatched to any gene: 4. The CDR3 bases are TGTGCCAGCAGCCAAGGGAGGGGCGAGCAGTACTTC. Amino acids: CASSQGRGEQYF.

The chain combines TRBV7-3 with TRBJ2-1, with 9 bases that match TRBD2. V was pared by 1 base and J by 3 bases, with 16 bases of the junction left unmatched. There are 20 residues in the CDR3. Germline lookup yields CDR1 SGHTA and CDR2 FQGTGA. The DNA of the CDR3 is TGTGCCAGCAGCTTAAGCTTTTCAGCGGGGGGCAAATTGGACTACAATGAGCAGTTCTTC. Translating it yields CASSLSFSAGGKLDYNEQFF.

The chain has TRBV4-1 and TRBJ2-1; D not resolved. Germline assignment: CDR1 MGHRA and CDR2 YSYEKL. Trimming cost V 1 base and J 7 bases, with 11 bases left between them. The length of the CDR3 is 14 residues. The CDR3 region has the DNA TGCGCCAGCAGCCAAGGGTCTAGTAGGAATGAGCAGTTCTTC. It translates to CASSQGSSRNEQFF.

This clone has more than one count but fewer than ten. The V call is TRBV29-1, the J call TRBJ2-1; TRBD1 is a possible D gene (6 bases). From germline, CDR1 is SQVTM and CDR2 ANQGSEA. The CDR3 runs 14 residues. V was pared by 4 bases and J by 4 bases, with 14 bases between. The CDR3 spells CSVVGRGSYNEQFF. The CDR3 nucleotides are TGCAGCGTTGTGGGCAGGGGAAGTTACAATGAGCAGTTCTTC.

V gene TRBV4-1 combines with J gene TRBJ1-6, with D unclear. The V end was cut by 0 bases, the J end by 0 bases, with 9 bases between. The germline V gene encodes CDR1 MGHRA and CDR2 YSYEKL. This CDR3 is built from 17 residues. CDR3 bases: TGCGCCAGCAGCCAAGATCCGGCAGGCTCCTATAATTCACCCCTCCACTTT. This codes for CASSQDPAGSYNSPLHF.

CDR3 in DNA: TGTGCCAGCAGTCTGGGGCAGGGGACTGAAGCTTTCTTT. Its protein is CASSLGQGTEAFF. The V and J genes are TRBV6-4 and TRBJ1-1, with D possibly TRBD1 on 6 matching bases. CDR1 MRHNA and CDR2 SNTAGT come from the germline V gene. V was shortened by 5 bases and J by 5 bases, with 12 bases between the two germline ends. The CDR3 has 13 residues.

This chain connects TRBV27 to TRBJ2-1, with 8 nucleotides matching TRBD2. This CDR3 has 15 residues. J lost 4 bases, V lost 0 bases, and 2 bases had no gene match. The germline CDR1 and CDR2 sequences are MNHEY and SMNVEV (reference sequence). The CDR3 loop is CASSLSVAGYNEQFF. For the CDR3, the DNA is TGTGCCAGCAGTTTATCTGTAGCGGGGTACAATGAGCAGTTCTTC.

The chain has TRBV5-8 and TRBJ2-7; maybe TRBD1 (5 bases). Germline V gives CDR1 SGHTS, CDR2 YDEGEE. The CDR3 sequence is 16 residues long. The V end lost 10 bases, the J end lost 5 bases, and 28 bases lay between the germline ends. DNA for the CDR3: TGTGCCGGACATTCAGGTGCCGTCTGGCCGACCCACGAGCAGTACTTC. Protein sequence: CAGHSGAVWPTHEQYF.

The chain couples TRBV30 to TRBJ1-3, with a possible D match to TRBD1 (5 bases). The CDR3 extends over 16 amino acids. V was trimmed by 2 bases and J by 1 base, leaving 15 bases between them. Germline CDR1 GTSNPN, CDR2 SVGIG (reference sequence). The CDR3 sequence: CAWSRGGQGSGNTIYF. As DNA, the CDR3 is TGTGCCTGGAGTCGAGGTGGGCAGGGATCTGGAAACACCATATATTTT.

The CDR3 loop reads CASSLGGRANEQFF. As DNA, the CDR3 is TGTGCCAGCAGTTTAGGTGGGAGGGCGAATGAGCAGTTCTTC. The rearrangement joins TRBV27 to TRBJ2-1; TRBD2 matches 7 bases. The CDR3 is 14 residues long. Germline V lookup: CDR1 MNHEY, CDR2 SMNVEV (reference sequence). The V and J ends lost 2 bases and 7 bases, in that order; junction bases with no gene match: 5.

The chain carries TRBV10-3 and TRBJ2-4; 8 bases map to TRBD2. V was pared by 2 bases and J by 0 bases, with 6 bases of the junction left unmatched. CDR1 ENHRY and CDR2 SYGVKD come from the germline V gene. This CDR3 contains 17 residues. The CDR3 is CAISEGTRRGAKNIQYF. The DNA for the CDR3 is TGTGCCATCAGTGAGGGGACTAGACGGGGAGCCAAAAACATTCAGTACTTC.

The J gene is TRBJ2-3, the V gene TRBV19, with a possible D match to TRBD2 (5 bases). The CDR3 consists of 13 residues. Germline V gene lookup returns CDR1 LNHDA and CDR2 SQIVND (reference sequence). Trimming shortened V by 11 bases and J by 3 bases, and 15 bases separated the two germline ends. The CDR3 sequence: CAPRRPGTDTQYF. CDR3 DNA sequence: TGTGCCCCGCGTCGGCCGGGGACAGATACGCAGTATTTT.

This clone has just one count. This chain uses TRBV28 with TRBJ2-7, with D maybe TRBD1 (6 bases). V was cut by 8 bases and J by 4 bases, with 9 bases left in between. The V gene's germline CDR1 is MDHEN and CDR2 SYDVKM. The CDR3 runs to 11 residues. The CDR3 sequence is CASRRGYEQYF. The CDR3 DNA sequence: TGTGCCAGCCGCAGGGGTTACGAGCAGTACTTC.

The V and J genes are TRBV6-5 and TRBJ2-3; D gene uncertain. Germline V lookup: CDR1 MNHEY, CDR2 SVGAGI. CDR3 length equals 13 residues. The V and J ends lost 2 bases and 2 bases respectively, with 5 bases between them. DNA for the CDR3: TGTGCCAGCAGTTACACACACACAGATACGCAGTATTTT. Protein sequence: CASSYTHTDTQYF.

This chain joins TRBV29-1 and TRBJ1-4; the D is unclear. Between the trimmed V and J ends, which lost 4 bases and 7 bases, there was a span of 10 bases. Germline V CDR1 and CDR2: SQVTM, ANQGSEA. CDR3 length: 12 amino acids. The CDR3 DNA follows: TGCAGCGTTGGTGATGGAGGTGAAAAACTGTTTTTT. Its translation is CSVGDGGEKLFF.

This chain joins TRBV28 and TRBJ2-3, with 7 bases aligning to TRBD1. V trimming: 9 bases; J trimming: 3 bases; junction bases outside the gene matches: 9. Looked up from germline, CDR1 is MDHEN and CDR2 is SYDVKM. The CDR3 runs to 14 residues. CDR3 bases: TGTGCCAGTGGGGACAGTAGTCGGACAGATACGCAGTATTTT. Translated, it gives CASGDSSRTDTQYF.

This sequence joins TRBV5-6 and TRBJ2-5, with 7 bases lining up with TRBD1. J lost 2 bases, V lost 0 bases, and 7 bases had no gene match. CDR1 and CDR2 from the germline V gene are SGHDT and YYEEEE. The CDR3 loop spans 16 amino acids. The chain's CDR3 is CASSLEGGTAQETQYF. DNA of the CDR3: TGTGCCAGCAGCTTGGAAGGGGGCACAGCTCAAGAGACCCAGTACTTC. The whole variable domain, remainder taken from reference TRBV5-6 and TRBJ2-5, is DAGVTQSPTHLIKTRGQQVTLRCSPKSGHDTVSWYQQALGQGPQFIFQYYEEEERQRGNFPDRFSGHQFPNYSSELNVNALLLGDSALYLCASSLEGGTAQETQYFGPGTRLLVL.